This T cell receptor beta chain is drawn from a study of blood T cell repertoires in COVID-19. Study in general: The United States, Italy and Spain supplied acute and convalescent COVID-19 samples. Sample material is recorded as cDNA or gDNA derived from T cells, B-cell-depleted T cells, or PBMCs.

In the authors' methods: Amplified reference gene primers provided the basis for estimating nucleated cell counts. Sequencing used immunoSEQ multiplex PCR; TCRdb keeps in-frame clones, though not all of them. V, J and clone size are taken as reported in that table, and D and trimming were inferred from the DNA itself. The repertoire includes 100,000 to 150,000 clones, 60% to 80% of them detected once, and about 6% sits in the top ten. This CDR3 is 17 amino acids long. From germline, CDR1 is ENHRY and CDR2 SYGVKD. The junction had 10 bases not matched to a gene; V was cut back by 4 bases and J by 1 base.

The J gene is TRBJ2-7, the V gene TRBV10-3; TRBD2 matches at 10 bases. Material: peripheral blood. This TCR was recovered from a man older than 75 with COVID-19, enrolled during active disease. CDR3 DNA sequence: TGTGCCATCAGTGGACATCCGACTAGCGGGTCATCCTACGAGCAGTACTTC. This gives the protein CAISGHPTSGSSYEQYF.